Below are 11 T cell receptor beta chains sequenced from a single sample in a study of cytomegalovirus exposure and HLA in healthy donors (dated by TCRdb to the late 2010s). Libraries were built with the immunoSEQ multiplex PCR assay. A mixture of 60 forward primers for TCR Vbeta segments and 13 reverse primers for TCR Jbeta segments was used in the multiplex PCR. TCRdb took this table from immuneACCESS and kept in-frame rearrangements with V and J called. Such tables lack part of the clones; where checked against another copy, unresolved V genes explain under half of the gap, and the rest is unexplained. The sample table lists over 80,000 clones, about four fifths of them with a count of one. The biggest ten clones account for approximately 3.2% of the sample. Source material: PBMCs. The source is a female donor in good health and CMV-seropositive.

This clone was seen a single time. The V gene is TRBV7-2, the J gene TRBJ2-7; weak D call: TRBD1 (7 bases). The V gene's germline CDR1 is SGHTA and CDR2 FQGNSA. The CDR3 runs 17 residues. The V and J ends lost 5 bases and 2 bases respectively, with 22 bases between them. CDR3 protein: CASSHRTGGGLPYEQYF. CDR3 bases: TGTGCCAGCAGCCATAGGACAGGTGGGGGGCTCCCCTACGAGCAGTACTTC.

This clone has just a few counts. The genes are TRBV5-4 and TRBJ1-3, with D possibly TRBD1 on 5 matching bases. Germline CDR1 is SGHNT and CDR2 is YYREEE (reference sequence). The CDR3 length is 16 residues. V lost 0 bases and J lost 0, with 10 bases in between. CDR3 coding DNA: TGTGCCAGCAGCTTGGGGGGCAGGAACTCTGGAAACACCATATATTTT. Its protein is CASSLGGRNSGNTIYF.

V is TRBV14 and J is TRBJ1-2; TRBD1 might be the D (5 bases). V shed 4 bases and J shed 3 bases, with 12 bases lying between them. This CDR3 has 14 amino acids. CDR1 SGHDN and CDR2 FVKESK come from the germline V gene. CDR3 protein: CASSRDRRDYGYTF. CDR3 bases: TGTGCCAGCAGCCGGGACCGGAGGGACTATGGCTACACCTTC.

About this clone itself: The same CDR3 arises from other DNA sequences in this sample as well. The chain uses TRBV29-1 and TRBJ1-1; 7 nucleotides line up with TRBD1. Germline loops: CDR1 SQVTM, CDR2 ANQGSEA. Trimming removed 4 bases from V and 2 bases from J; junction bases left unmatched: 1. CDR3 length: 12 residues. CDR3 residues: CSVGTGNTEAFF. For the CDR3, the DNA is TGCAGCGTTGGGACAGGCAACACTGAAGCTTTCTTT. Drawing the rest from reference TRBV29-1 and TRBJ1-1, the complete variable domain is SAVISQKPSRDICQRGTSLTIQCQVDSQVTMMFWYRQQPGQSLTLIATANQGSEATYESGFVIDKFPISRPNLTFSTLTVSNMSPEDSSIYLCSVGTGNTEAFFGQGTRLTVV.

The chain is built from TRBV18 and TRBJ1-6; D remains ambiguous. Germline V lookup: CDR1 KGHSH, CDR2 LQKENI. This CDR3 is built from 13 residues. With 2 bases removed from V and 12 bases from J, the gap between germline ends came to 11 bases. In nucleotides, the CDR3 is TGTGCCAGCTCACCAGTGGAGGGAGTACCCCTCCACTTT. It specifies CASSPVEGVPLHF.

This rearrangement joins TRBV5-3 to TRBJ1-1; possibly TRBD1 for D (6 bases). TRBV5-3 is recorded as an ORF, its role being uncertain. Trimming took off 1 base at V and 0 bases at J, with 22 bases between the two ends. The length of the CDR3 is 19 residues. In DNA, the CDR3 is TGTGCCAGAAGCTTGCGTTGTGGGGGCTCTGGGGTGCTGAACACTGAAGCTTTCTTT. Amino acids: CARSLRCGGSGVLNTEAFF.

The genes are TRBV6-5 and TRBJ1-1; D possibly corresponds to TRBD1 (5 bases). CDR3 length: 14 amino acids. CDR1 is MNHEY, CDR2 SVGAGI, per germline. Trimming left V 0 bases short and J 6 bases short, with 11 bases between. CDR3 region: CASSYSLGQAEAFF. CDR3 nucleotide sequence: TGTGCCAGCAGTTACTCGTTGGGGCAGGCTGAAGCTTTCTTT.

The rearrangement links TRBV4-1 to TRBJ2-7, with a weak D call TRBD1 (6 bases). CDR3 length equals 14 residues. V lost 2 bases and J 2 bases, leaving 10 bases between the germline ends. Germline loops: CDR1 MGHRA, CDR2 YSYEKL. The CDR3 region has the DNA TGCGCCAGCAGCCAACGCTGGGGGCCCTACGAGCAGTACTTC. It translates to CASSQRWGPYEQYF.

The rearrangement joins TRBV28 to TRBJ1-1, with 7 bases fitting TRBD1. Trimming cost V 6 bases and J 7 bases; bases outside gene matches: 8. CDR3 length: 13 residues. Germline V gene sequence: CDR1 MDHEN, CDR2 SYDVKM. DNA for the CDR3: TGTGCCAGCAGACCATCGACAGGGTTTGAAGCTTTCTTT. Translated: CASRPSTGFEAFF. Complete variable domain (other parts from reference TRBV28 and TRBJ1-1): DVKVTQSSRYLVKRTGEKVFLECVQDMDHENMFWYRQDPGLGLRLIYFSYDVKMKEKGDIPEGYSVSREKKERFSLILESASTNQTSMYLCASRPSTGFEAFFGQGTRLTVV.

V gene TRBV28 combines with J gene TRBJ1-3, with no clear D. Trimming removed 2 bases from V and 0 bases from J, with 5 bases in between. Germline CDR1 MDHEN, CDR2 SYDVKM. There are 14 residues in the CDR3. CDR3 residues: CASSLTVSGNTIYF. The CDR3, as DNA: TGTGCCAGCAGTTTAACGGTCTCTGGAAACACCATATATTTT.

The chain has TRBV11-3 and TRBJ1-5, with TRBD1 matching 9 bases. There are 15 residues in the CDR3. V lost 5 bases, J lost 2 bases, and 4 bases stayed unmatched. Germline V CDR1 and CDR2: SGHNT, YENEEA. The CDR3 protein is CASSHRGPGNQPQHF. The CDR3 DNA reads TGTGCCAGCAGCCACAGGGGGCCGGGCAATCAGCCCCAGCATTTT.